This T cell receptor (beta chain) was observed in a study of CD8 T cells in Susac syndrome. A quantity of roughly 0.5 to 1 ug RNA underwent reverse transcription using random hexamers. Each CDR3 protein is one row after TCRdb ran MiXCR on the immunoSEQ multiplex PCR reads. The sample consists of roughly 200,000 distinct CDR3 sequences, around 95% of them appearing once. V lost 2 bases, J lost 9 bases, and 17 bases lay in between. The germline CDR1 and CDR2 sequences are LGHDT and YNNKEL (reference sequence). This CDR3 has 15 amino acids. This clonotype originated in a human donor with multiple sclerosis. What was sequenced was CD4+ T cells from PBMCs. J is TRBJ1-3 and V is TRBV3-1; possibly TRBD1 for D (5 bases). CDR3 sequence: CASSQTGAGEGTIYF. CDR3 DNA: TGTGCCAGCAGCCAAACCGGGGCCGGAGAAGGCACCATATATTTT.